This T cell receptor beta chain derives from a study of cytomegalovirus exposure and HLA in healthy donors. Study conclusions and caveats: It emerged from a later analysis that several of the most significant clusters appeared to be linked to common viral pathogens. For TCR beta chains, V- and J-gene trimming was later linked to a missense DCLRE1C variant. TCR beta chains numbering 150 to 200 were designated cytomegalovirus-associated.

Although they were nominally healthy when sampled, donors likely had unrecorded immune exposures. The V gene's germline CDR1 is SGHRS and CDR2 YFSETQ. The V segment lost 3 bases and the J segment 10 bases; nucleotides outside the gene matches: 11. There are 15 residues in the CDR3. Vbeta (60) and Jbeta (13) primers were used in the PCR. Clones were sequenced by immunoSEQ multiplex PCR, and TCRdb holds only the in-frame ones, with some missing. The profile shows under 200,000 clones, approximately 80% of them singletons. Remarks on this clone: Its antigen remains unknown.

Sequencing was done on a sample of PBMCs. This TCR was sampled from a woman in her 40s in good health and CMV-seropositive. This sequence joins TRBV5-1 and TRBJ2-1, with TRBD2 identical over 9 bases. The CDR3 region is CASSSLAGQAGEQFF. CDR3 nucleotides: TGCGCCAGCAGCTCACTAGCGGGCCAGGCAGGAGAGCAGTTCTTC.